These T cell receptor beta chains were read from a single sample in a study of T-cell reconstitution after alpha-beta-depleted transplantation in children. TCRdb called the PCR reads again in MiXCR, with one record for every CDR3 protein. The profile shows some 300,000 distinct CDR3 sequences, almost 8% of them singletons. The sequencing used peripheral blood, collected 360 days after TCRalphabeta/CD19-depleted stem cell transplant. The source of these receptors is a female patient between 2 and 15 years old who had a stem cell transplant for Fanconi anemia, so the T cells may come from the graft donor. The CDR3 runs from the conserved cysteine through the conserved F or W. D genes are given only for firm matches. Clone size is not always given. Where it is, it says once, few, many or a class for expanded clones.

D: TRBD2; J: TRBJ2-3; size: many; V: TRBV6-5; CDR3: CASRLGLARGTDTQYF; DNA: TGTGCCAGCAGACTCGGACTAGCGAGGGGCACAGATACGCAGTATTTT
D: -; J: TRBJ2-7; size: many; V: TRBV12-3/TRBV12-4; CDR3: CASSQHSRPPYEQYF; DNA: TGTGCCAGCAGCCAACATTCAAGGCCCCCCTACGAGCAGTACTTC
D: TRBD1; J: TRBJ2-1; size: many; V: TRBV12-3/TRBV12-4; CDR3: CASNIDRAEQFF; DNA: TGTGCCAGCAATATTGACAGGGCCGAGCAGTTCTTC
D: TRBD1; J: TRBJ1-2; size: few; V: TRBV7-3; CDR3: CASSPRQGGGYTF; DNA: TGTGCCAGCAGCCCCAGACAGGGGGGGGGCTACACCTTC
D: TRBD2; J: TRBJ2-3; size: -; V: TRBV7-8; CDR3: CASSTPAGGVEDTQYF; DNA: TGTGCCAGCAGCACACCAGCGGGGGGGGTAGAAGATACGCAGTATTTT
D: TRBD2; J: TRBJ2-2; size: many; V: TRBV15; CDR3: CATSREPAGFVGELFF; DNA: TGTGCCACCAGCAGAGAACCAGCGGGGTTTGTCGGGGAGCTGTTTTTT
D: -; J: TRBJ2-3; size: -; V: TRBV5-1; CDR3: CASSLEGGGNTDTQYF; DNA: TGCGCCAGCAGCTTGGAAGGGGGGGGGAACACAGATACGCAGTATTTT
D: -; J: TRBJ2-3; size: many; V: TRBV10-2; CDR3: CASIGGAPDTQYF; DNA: TGCGCCAGCATCGGAGGTGCCCCAGATACGCAGTATTTT
D: -; J: TRBJ1-4; size: -; V: TRBV7-8; CDR3: CASSLSGGRYNEKLFF; DNA: TGTGCCAGCAGCTTATCTGGAGGGCGGTATAATGAAAAACTGTTTTTT
D: -; J: TRBJ2-3; size: many; V: TRBV10-3; CDR3: CAISPHWRSFVDTQYF; DNA: TGTGCCATCAGCCCTCACTGGCGGAGTTTTGTAGATACGCAGTATTTT
D: -; J: TRBJ2-3; size: few; V: TRBV28; CDR3: CASSLLRRKASTDTQYF; DNA: TGTGCCAGCAGTTTACTTAGGCGGAAAGCTAGCACAGATACGCAGTATTTT
D: TRBD2; J: TRBJ2-3; size: few; V: TRBV30; CDR3: CAWSFTSGTDTQYF; DNA: TGTGCCTGGAGTTTTACTAGCGGCACAGATACGCAGTATTTT
D: -; J: TRBJ2-7; size: -; V: TRBV6-2/TRBV6-3; CDR3: CASRVGLGRYEQYF; DNA: TGTGCCAGCAGAGTTGGACTGGGTCGCTACGAGCAGTACTTC
D: TRBD1; J: TRBJ2-7; size: few; V: TRBV4-2; CDR3: CASSQPRDRGEQYF; DNA: TGTGCCAGCAGCCAGCCCCGGGACAGGGGCGAGCAGTACTTC
D: -; J: TRBJ2-2; size: many; V: TRBV9; CDR3: CASSSNRVAGELFF; DNA: TGTGCCAGCAGCTCGAACAGGGTCGCCGGGGAGCTGTTTTTT
D: -; J: TRBJ1-5; size: few; V: TRBV20-1; CDR3: CSVLPTAYQPQHF; DNA: TGCAGTGTTCTACCGACAGCTTATCAGCCCCAGCATTTT
D: -; J: TRBJ2-3; size: few; V: TRBV20-1; CDR3: CSAKIRHPFSDTQYF; DNA: TGCAGTGCTAAAATCCGACACCCGTTTTCTGATACGCAGTATTTT
D: TRBD2; J: TRBJ2-2; size: many; V: TRBV5-1; CDR3: CASSQDRLAGFGELFF; DNA: TGCGCCAGCAGCCAGGACAGACTAGCGGGATTCGGGGAGCTGTTTTTT
D: -; J: TRBJ1-2; size: few; V: TRBV3-1; CDR3: CASSPPLGQDTHGYTF; DNA: TGTGCCAGCAGCCCTCCCTTAGGGCAAGATACCCACGGCTACACCTTC
D: -; J: TRBJ2-2; size: -; V: TRBV12-3/TRBV12-4; CDR3: CASLPGRPNTGELFF; DNA: TGTGCCAGCCTACCCGGGAGACCAAACACCGGGGAGCTGTTTTTT
D: TRBD1; J: TRBJ2-7; size: few; V: TRBV20-1; CDR3: CSAWDRGSYEQYF; DNA: TGCAGTGCCTGGGACAGGGGTTCCTACGAGCAGTACTTC
D: -; J: TRBJ1-1; size: many; V: TRBV7-9; CDR3: CASSLGGPDEAFF; DNA: TGTGCCAGCAGCTTAGGAGGGCCGGATGAAGCTTTCTTT
D: -; J: TRBJ2-4; size: -; V: TRBV11-2; CDR3: CASSFSVRAKNIQYF; DNA: TGTGCCAGCAGCTTCTCAGTGAGAGCCAAAAACATTCAGTACTTC
D: -; J: TRBJ2-1; size: many; V: TRBV20-1; CDR3: CSVEGYSYNEQFF; DNA: TGCAGTGTCGAGGGTTACTCCTACAATGAGCAGTTCTTC
D: -; J: TRBJ1-1; size: many; V: TRBV10-3; CDR3: CAIRDNTEAFF; DNA: TGTGCCATCAGGGACAACACTGAAGCTTTCTTT
D: -; J: TRBJ1-4; size: many; V: TRBV7-9; CDR3: CASSSDLASGQKLFF; DNA: TGTGCCAGCAGCTCAGATCTCGCGTCGGGGCAAAAACTGTTTTTT
D: TRBD2; J: TRBJ2-7; size: many; V: TRBV12-3/TRBV12-4; CDR3: CASSLSGGPSYEQYF; DNA: TGTGCCAGCAGTTTATCGGGGGGGCCCTCCTACGAGCAGTACTTC
D: -; J: TRBJ1-4; size: -; V: TRBV28; CDR3: CASSFRPGHPYF; DNA: TGTGCCAGCAGTTTTCGTCCTGGTCATCCCTATTTT
D: -; J: TRBJ1-5; size: -; V: TRBV2; CDR3: CASSEASDSNQPQHF; DNA: TGTGCCAGCAGTGAAGCTTCCGATAGCAATCAGCCCCAGCATTTT
D: TRBD1; J: TRBJ2-1; size: many; V: TRBV11-2; CDR3: CASSAQGDEQFF; DNA: TGTGCCAGCAGCGCACAGGGGGATGAGCAGTTCTTC
D: TRBD1; J: TRBJ1-4; size: many; V: TRBV4-2; CDR3: CASSQEVWTGNEKLFF; DNA: TGTGCCAGCAGCCAAGAAGTATGGACAGGGAATGAAAAACTGTTTTTT
D: -; J: TRBJ1-2; size: many; V: TRBV5-1; CDR3: CASRFSPFYGYTF; DNA: TGCGCCAGCAGGTTCAGCCCTTTCTATGGCTACACCTTC
D: TRBD2; J: TRBJ2-1; size: many; V: TRBV27; CDR3: CASSLAPLLAGSYNEQFF; DNA: TGTGCCAGCAGTTTGGCACCCCTACTAGCGGGTTCCTACAATGAGCAGTTCTTC
D: -; J: TRBJ1-1; size: many; V: TRBV7-9; CDR3: CASSLQEDTEAFF; DNA: TGTGCCAGCAGCTTACAGGAGGACACTGAAGCTTTCTTT
D: TRBD2; J: TRBJ2-5; size: many; V: TRBV5-1; CDR3: CASSLTPAGLAGGETQYF; DNA: TGCGCCAGCAGCTTAACCCCAGCCGGACTAGCGGGAGGAGAGACCCAGTACTTC
D: -; J: TRBJ1-1; size: many; V: TRBV7-2; CDR3: CASSPYLRGTEAFF; DNA: TGTGCCAGCAGCCCTTACCTTCGGGGAACTGAAGCTTTCTTT
D: TRBD2; J: TRBJ2-5; size: -; V: TRBV3-1; CDR3: CASSQLAGGQETQYF; DNA: TGTGCCAGCAGTCAACTAGCGGGGGGGCAAGAGACCCAGTACTTC
D: TRBD1; J: TRBJ1-2; size: -; V: TRBV6-5; CDR3: CASKGEGARNYGYTF; DNA: TGTGCCAGCAAGGGGGAGGGGGCGCGCAACTATGGCTACACCTTC
D: -; J: TRBJ2-7; size: -; V: TRBV2; CDR3: CASSEARDFSYEQYF; DNA: TGTGCCAGCAGTGAAGCCCGGGACTTCTCCTACGAGCAGTACTTC
D: -; J: TRBJ2-7; size: many; V: TRBV7-9; CDR3: CASSATATFNYEQYF; DNA: TGTGCCAGCAGCGCGACAGCAACTTTCAACTACGAGCAGTACTTC
D: TRBD2; J: TRBJ2-3; size: many; V: TRBV7-9; CDR3: CASSLRLAENTDTQYF; DNA: TGTGCCAGCAGCCTACGACTAGCAGAAAACACAGATACGCAGTATTTT
D: -; J: TRBJ1-1; size: few; V: TRBV10-3; CDR3: CAISDLNMNTEAFF; DNA: TGTGCCATCAGTGATCTGAACATGAACACTGAAGCTTTCTTT
D: -; J: TRBJ1-4; size: few; V: TRBV6-5; CDR3: CASSNDRSNEKLFF; DNA: TGTGCCAGCAGTAACGACCGAAGTAATGAAAAACTGTTTTTT
D: -; J: TRBJ2-5; size: many; V: TRBV29-1; CDR3: CSVEDGETQYF; DNA: TGCAGCGTTGAAGATGGGGAGACCCAGTACTTC
D: -; J: TRBJ2-3; size: many; V: TRBV10-1; CDR3: CASSDGQGPDTQYF; DNA: TGCGCCAGCAGTGATGGGCAGGGACCAGATACGCAGTATTTT
D: -; J: TRBJ1-3; size: many; V: TRBV4-1; CDR3: CASSPSQGLNTIYF; DNA: TGCGCCAGCAGCCCCAGCCAGGGGCTCAACACCATATATTTT
D: -; J: TRBJ1-1; size: -; V: TRBV20-1; CDR3: CSAAYTEAFF; DNA: TGCAGTGCCGCATACACTGAAGCTTTCTTT
D: -; J: TRBJ2-7; size: few; V: TRBV5-6; CDR3: CASSWGQGAFHSPGKYF; DNA: -
D: TRBD2; J: TRBJ2-2; size: few; V: TRBV7-3; CDR3: CASSLYGGATGELFF; DNA: TGTGCCAGCAGCTTATACGGGGGGGCCACCGGGGAGCTGTTTTTT
D: TRBD2; J: TRBJ2-1; size: -; V: TRBV20-1; CDR3: CSARDDTSGRSSYNEQFF; DNA: TGCAGTGCTAGGGACGATACAAGCGGGAGGAGCTCCTACAATGAGCAGTTCTTC
D: -; J: TRBJ2-5; size: few; V: TRBV30; CDR3: CAWSVLETQYF; DNA: TGTGCCTGGAGTGTACTTGAGACCCAGTACTTC
D: -; J: TRBJ1-6; size: many; V: TRBV25-1; CDR3: CASSEVGINSPLHF; DNA: TGTGCCAGCAGTGAAGTGGGGATAAATTCACCCCTCCACTTT